Listed below are T cell receptor beta chains from one sample, sequenced in a study of control samples from healthy donors and cancer patients. Using immunoSEQ multiplex PCR, the repertoire was profiled, and TCRdb retains in-frame clones only, with some absent. Among around 130,000 clones, 70% to 90% were seen once, and the ten largest hold roughly 3.4%. Sequencing was carried out using blood. Every receptor here comes from a man aged 50 to 60 in good health. Both conserved end residues are part of each CDR3. The order of the fields is D gene, J gene, clone size, V gene, CDR3 DNA, CDR3 protein. A D gene is named only where the DNA matches it firmly. Size is stated for part of the rows, as once, few or many counts, or as a class when the clone is expanded.

D: TRBD1
J: TRBJ1-5
size: .
V: TRBV9
DNA: TGTGCCAGCAGCGGGGGACAGCATAGCAATCAGCCCCAGCATTTT
CDR3: CASSGGQHSNQPQHF

D: .
J: TRBJ2-7
size: .
V: TRBV28
DNA: TGTGCCAGCTCAGGAGAGGTCTACGAGCAGTACTTC
CDR3: CASSGEVYEQYF

D: .
J: TRBJ2-5
size: few
V: TRBV24-1
DNA: TGTGCCACCAGTGATTTTGCGGAGCCCCAAGAGACCCAGTACTTC
CDR3: CATSDFAEPQETQYF

D: TRBD2
J: TRBJ2-5
size: .
V: TRBV5-1
DNA: TGCGCCAGCAGCTTGGATGGGGGGGAGAGCGAGACCCAGTACTTC
CDR3: CASSLDGGESETQYF

D: .
J: TRBJ1-2
size: .
V: TRBV30
DNA: TGTGCCTGGAGTTTGCAATATGGCTACACCTTC
CDR3: CAWSLQYGYTF

D: TRBD1
J: TRBJ1-1
size: .
V: TRBV10-1
DNA: TGCGCCAGCAGCCAAGCGTGGGACAGTGAAGCTTTCTTT
CDR3: CASSQAWDSEAFF

D: .
J: TRBJ2-2
size: few
V: TRBV27
DNA: TGTGCCAGCAGTTTGGGAGACACAACCGGGGAGCTGTTTTTT
CDR3: CASSLGDTTGELFF

D: TRBD1
J: TRBJ2-7
size: .
V: TRBV4-1
DNA: TGCGCCAGCAGCCTGATGGGACAGGGAGGATCCTACGAGCAGTACTTC
CDR3: CASSLMGQGGSYEQYF

D: .
J: TRBJ2-6
size: .
V: TRBV29-1
DNA: TGCAGCGTCGCCACGCCTGGGGCCAACGTCCTGACTTTC
CDR3: CSVATPGANVLTF

D: .
J: TRBJ1-1
size: .
V: TRBV5-1
DNA: TGCGCCAGCAGCTCTGACAGGAGGGGCACTGAAGCTTTCTTT
CDR3: CASSSDRRGTEAFF

D: TRBD1
J: TRBJ1-1
size: once
V: TRBV10-3
DNA: TGTGCCATCAGTGGACAGGGCAAACGACCCAGTGAAGCTTTCTTT
CDR3: CAISGQGKRPSEAFF

D: TRBD2
J: TRBJ2-1
size: .
V: TRBV28
DNA: TGTGCCAGCAGTTTCCCCCCTGGCGCGGGGGGGGGTGAGCAGTTCTTC
CDR3: CASSFPPGAGGGEQFF

D: TRBD1
J: TRBJ2-7
size: .
V: TRBV2
DNA: TGTGCCAGCTTAGGACAGGGGTACGAGCAGTACTTC
CDR3: CASLGQGYEQYF

D: TRBD1
J: TRBJ1-2
size: .
V: TRBV2
DNA: TGTGCCAGCAGTGGCGGATCGACAGGGATCGGCTATGGCTACACCTTC
CDR3: CASSGGSTGIGYGYTF

D: .
J: TRBJ2-2
size: once
V: TRBV27
DNA: TGTGCCAGCAGTCCCGGTACGAACACCGGGGAGCTGTTTTTT
CDR3: CASSPGTNTGELFF

D: .
J: TRBJ1-1
size: .
V: TRBV3-1/TRBV3-2
DNA: TGTGCCAGCAGCCAATATGGGAACCGGGGCAAAAACACTGAAGCTTTCTTT
CDR3: CASSQYGNRGKNTEAFF

D: TRBD1
J: TRBJ1-3
size: .
V: TRBV28
DNA: TGTGCCAGCAGCGGACAGGGGAAATCTGGAAACACCATATATTTT
CDR3: CASSGQGKSGNTIYF

D: .
J: TRBJ1-1
size: .
V: TRBV19
DNA: TGTGCCAGTAGTACCGGCCTCAGGGGAGCGGCTGCAGCTTTCTTT
CDR3: CASSTGLRGAAAAFF

D: TRBD1
J: TRBJ2-7
size: once
V: TRBV4-1
DNA: TGCGCCAGCAGCCAAGAGCGGAGACAGGGCTACGAGCAGTACTTC
CDR3: CASSQERRQGYEQYF

D: .
J: TRBJ1-2
size: .
V: TRBV6-5
DNA: TGTGCCAGCAGTTACTCAGGCAGGGTTGGCTACACCTTC
CDR3: CASSYSGRVGYTF

D: TRBD1
J: TRBJ1-3
size: .
V: TRBV3-1/TRBV3-2
DNA: TGTGCCAGCAGCCGAGGGACAGTTTCTGGAAACACCATATATTTT
CDR3: CASSRGTVSGNTIYF

D: TRBD2
J: TRBJ2-3
size: .
V: TRBV2
DNA: TGTGCCAGCAGGGGGGGGACTAGCGGGGTCTCTAGCACAGATACGCAGTATTTT
CDR3: CASRGGTSGVSSTDTQYF

D: .
J: TRBJ2-7
size: many
V: TRBV28
DNA: TGTGCCAGCGGGCAGGAACTCTCCTACGAGCAGTACTTC
CDR3: CASGQELSYEQYF

D: .
J: TRBJ2-5
size: few
V: TRBV11-3
DNA: TGTGCCAGCAGCTCGGAACGGTACCAAGAGACCCAGTACTTC
CDR3: CASSSERYQETQYF

D: .
J: TRBJ2-1
size: .
V: TRBV6-6
DNA: TGTGCCAGCAGTTACGGACAAAGTGAGCAGTTCTTC
CDR3: CASSYGQSEQFF

D: .
J: TRBJ1-4
size: .
V: TRBV4-1
DNA: TGCGCCAGCAGCCAGATACAGGTATTAACGTCAGCTAATGAAAAACTGTTTTTT
CDR3: CASSQIQVLTSANEKLFF

D: TRBD2
J: TRBJ2-7
size: few
V: TRBV6-5
DNA: TGTGCCAGCACTGGACTAGCGGGGGAGCAGTACTTC
CDR3: CASTGLAGEQYF

D: .
J: TRBJ1-1
size: .
V: TRBV13
DNA: TGTGCCAGCAGCTTAGCAGAAGGGACAGAAGCTTTCTTT
CDR3: CASSLAEGTEAFF

D: .
J: TRBJ2-2
size: .
V: TRBV10-1
DNA: TGCGCCAGCTCCAACACAGACACCGGGGAGCTGTTTTTT
CDR3: CASSNTDTGELFF

D: TRBD2
J: TRBJ2-1
size: .
V: TRBV7-3
DNA: TGTGCCAGCAGCTTTCTCGGGGGGTCTAGTGAGCAGTTCTTC
CDR3: CASSFLGGSSEQFF

D: .
J: TRBJ2-1
size: few
V: TRBV19
DNA: TGTGCCAGTAGTATTACAGGACCACATGAGCAGTTCTTC
CDR3: CASSITGPHEQFF

D: TRBD2
J: TRBJ2-1
size: .
V: TRBV11-3
DNA: TGTGCCAGCAGCGAGGTAGCTAGCGGGGTCAATGAGCAGTTCTTC
CDR3: CASSEVASGVNEQFF

D: TRBD2
J: TRBJ2-1
size: once
V: TRBV7-3
DNA: TGTGCCAGCAGCTCCCTCACGGGACTAGGCAGCAATGAGCAGTTCTTC
CDR3: CASSSLTGLGSNEQFF

D: TRBD2
J: TRBJ2-7
size: .
V: TRBV28
DNA: TGTGCCAGCAGGATTTGGGAGGGACCCTACGAGCAGTACTTC
CDR3: CASRIWEGPYEQYF

D: TRBD2
J: TRBJ2-3
size: .
V: TRBV2
DNA: TGTGCCAGCAGTGAGTTAGCGGGGGGGCCAGATACGCAGTATTTT
CDR3: CASSELAGGPDTQYF

D: .
J: TRBJ1-1
size: .
V: TRBV28
DNA: TGTGCCAGCAGTCTTCGTATAAACACTGAAGCTTTCTTT
CDR3: CASSLRINTEAFF

D: .
J: TRBJ2-1
size: few
V: TRBV7-8
DNA: TGTGCCAGCAGCTATACTTACAATGAGCAGTTCTTC
CDR3: CASSYTYNEQFF

D: .
J: TRBJ2-5
size: .
V: TRBV4-2
DNA: TGTGCCAGCAGCCAAACGGACCCCTACGCACGAGAGACCCAGTACTTC
CDR3: CASSQTDPYARETQYF

D: TRBD2
J: TRBJ2-5
size: .
V: TRBV29-1
DNA: TGCAGCGTTTCTAGCGGGGGGGAAGAGACCCAGTACTTC
CDR3: CSVSSGGEETQYF

D: .
J: TRBJ2-7
size: .
V: TRBV3-1/TRBV3-2
DNA: TGTGCCAGCAGTCCGGGACACCCGAACTACGAGCAGTACTTC
CDR3: CASSPGHPNYEQYF

D: .
J: TRBJ1-6
size: .
V: TRBV6-5
DNA: TGTGCCAGCCTAACAAGTTCACCCCTCCACTTT
CDR3: CASLTSSPLHF

D: TRBD1
J: TRBJ2-1
size: .
V: TRBV4-1
DNA: TGCGCCAGCAGCCAAATGGACAGGGTGAATGAGCAGTTCTTC
CDR3: CASSQMDRVNEQFF

D: TRBD1
J: TRBJ1-2
size: .
V: TRBV5-1
DNA: TGCGCCAGCAGCTTGGACGGCAGGGGGTATGGCTACACCTTC
CDR3: CASSLDGRGYGYTF